The subject of this entry is one TCR beta chain. Its matching antigen is unknown. The assay used deep level. TCRdb keeps only in-frame clones here, not all; method: immunoSEQ multiplex PCR. The table has over a million clones, roughly 97% seen once. This sample stems from a study of shared clonotypes between healthy human individuals. CDR1 is LGHNT and CDR2 is FRNRAP in the germline V gene. The CDR3 consists of 14 residues. The trim removed 8 bases at V and 2 bases at J, leaving 6 bases unmatched. Whole-study results and caveats: Few donors limited the genetic and exposure-history diversity represented. The expectation was that sequencing depth would affect clonotype sharing among donors.

V is TRBV12-5 and J is TRBJ2-1, with TRBD2 matching 7 bases. Sequenced input: naive CD4+ T cells sorted from blood. Subset described: CD45RA+ positively selected. This TCR was recovered from a man aged 25-45 years in good health. CDR3: CASRGGSPYNEQFF. DNA for the CDR3: TGTGCTAGTCGAGGCGGGAGCCCCTACAATGAGCAGTTCTTC.